This is a list of T cell receptor beta chains from one sample in a study of shared clonotypes between healthy human individuals. Only in-frame clones appear in the TCRdb table, and some are missing; sequencing was by immunoSEQ multiplex PCR. The table includes 2 million to 2.5 million clones, over 85% detected once. Sequenced material: naive CD4+ T cells from PBMCs. The receptors originated from a man between 18 and 35 years old in good health. Some clones in this sample may be carry-over from other donors' samples. CDR3s include the opening cysteine and the closing phenylalanine or tryptophan. D genes are given only for firm matches. Only part of the rows carry a size: once, few, many, or a class if the clone is expanded.

J	size	D	V	DNA	CDR3
TRBJ1-2	-	-	TRBV19	TGTGCCAGTAGTCTTCCCGCGAGGGTCGCTAACTATGGCTACACCTTC	CASSLPARVANYGYTF
TRBJ2-1	once	TRBD2	TRBV7-3	TGTGCCAACAGCCTGGGACTAGCGGGAGTAGCTGAGCAGTTCTTC	CANSLGLAGVAEQFF
TRBJ2-3	-	-	TRBV5-1	TGCGCCAGCAGCCCGACGGACAGTGGAGATACGCAGTATTTT	CASSPTDSGDTQYF
TRBJ2-5	-	-	TRBV5-6	TGTGCCAGCAGCTTGTCAGGTGGGCGAGAGACCCAGTACTTC	CASSLSGGRETQYF
TRBJ1-1	-	-	TRBV25-1	TGTGCCAGCAGTCCTTGGACGAGGGCTCTGAACACTGAAGCTTTCTTT	CASSPWTRALNTEAFF
TRBJ2-1	-	TRBD1	TRBV7-9	TGTGCCAGTAAAATTACAGGGGGTTCGAATGAGCAGTTCTTC	CASKITGGSNEQFF
TRBJ1-2	-	TRBD1	TRBV6-6	TGTGCCAGCAGTTGGGACAGCACCAAAGAAAATGGCTACACCTTC	CASSWDSTKENGYTF
TRBJ1-2	-	-	TRBV7-2	TGTGCCAGCGGCCCGGGGGGGGCCTATGGCTACACCTTC	CASGPGGAYGYTF
TRBJ1-3	few	-	TRBV14	TGTGCCAGCAGCCAACGACAGGCCCGAACCTCTGGAAACACCATATATTTT	CASSQRQARTSGNTIYF
TRBJ2-7	-	-	TRBV20-1	TGCAGTGCCGGGGTTCTGGACGAGCAGTACTTC	CSAGVLDEQYF